The next 23 T cell receptor beta chains were all read from a single sample in a study of identical twins. TCRdb passed the 5' RACE reads through MiXCR, listing each CDR3 protein once. This repertoire shows approximately 700,000 distinct CDR3 sequences, roughly 18% found once; its top ten account for around 13%. The sample also formed part of further work on T cells expressing NK-cell markers.

Input material: PBMCs. The receptors come from a woman under 30 in good health.

This clonotype was observed a handful of times. The chain is built from TRBV7-2 and TRBJ2-7; 7 bases are a match to TRBD2. This CDR3 spans 17 amino acids. Trimming removed 2 bases from V and 0 bases from J; junction bases left unmatched: 10. CDR1 SGHTA and CDR2 FQGNSA come from the germline V gene. This chain's CDR3 is CASSLRLGGFSSYEQYF. The CDR3 nucleotides read TGTGCCAGCAGCTTACGGCTGGGGGGGTTTAGCTCCTACGAGCAGTACTTC.

This clonotype occurred a few times. The chain links TRBV7-9 to TRBJ2-5; D not certain. The CDR3 is 11 amino acids. The V gene's germline CDR1 is SEHNR and CDR2 FQNEAQ (reference sequence). V dropped 8 bases and J dropped 5 bases, with 9 bases sitting between them. The CDR3 DNA is TGTGCCAGCGCTGGGTACGAGACCCAGTACTTC. Its translation: CASAGYETQYF.

The CDR3: CSAKGTSGSYEQYF. In DNA form, the CDR3 reads TGCAGTGCCAAAGGGACTAGCGGCTCCTACGAGCAGTACTTC. The genes are TRBV20-1 and TRBJ2-7; 11 bases fit TRBD2. J was trimmed by 0 bases and V by 6 bases; bases with no gene match: 4. Germline V lookup: CDR1 DFQATT, CDR2 SNEGSKA (reference sequence). This CDR3 region has 14 residues.

V gene TRBV7-6 combines with J gene TRBJ1-1, with 10 bases aligning to TRBD1. After removal of 6 bases from V and 0 bases from J, the junction contained 10 bases not matched to a gene. The CDR3 is 17 amino acids. Per germline, CDR1 SGHVS and CDR2 FNYEAQ. The CDR3 nucleotides are TGTGCCAGCAGTGAAGCGGGGACAGGGGACATGAACACTGAAGCTTTCTTT. Translating it yields CASSEAGTGDMNTEAFF.

This clonotype was seen a few times. The chain combines TRBV29-1 with TRBJ2-1, with D tentatively TRBD1 (6 bases). This CDR3 spans 14 amino acids. V lost 3 bases to trimming and J lost 6 bases, with 15 bases between them. Looked up from germline, CDR1 is SQVTM and CDR2 is ANQGSEA. The CDR3 loop reads CSVETYLDSNEQFF. As DNA, the CDR3 is TGCAGCGTTGAGACTTATTTGGACAGCAATGAGCAGTTCTTC.

This chain connects TRBV4-1 to TRBJ1-1; no clear D gene. V lost 0 bases and J 8 bases, leaving 7 bases between the germline ends. The CDR3 sequence is 12 residues long. Germline V gene data show CDR1 as MGHRA and CDR2 as YSYEKL. CDR3 nucleotide sequence: TGCGCCAGCAGCCAAGATGTGGGGGAAGCTTTCTTT. It yields the protein CASSQDVGEAFF.

The chain uses TRBV29-1 and TRBJ2-7; 10 bases agree with TRBD2. Germline CDR1 is SQVTM and CDR2 is ANQGSEA. The trim removed 4 bases at V and 2 bases at J, leaving 5 bases unmatched. This CDR3 has 14 residues. The CDR3 DNA reads as TGCAGCGTTGCGGATCTAGCGGGAGCCTACGAGCAGTACTTC. It specifies CSVADLAGAYEQYF.

This clonotype was seen a few times. This chain uses TRBV6-1 with TRBJ1-4; 8 nucleotides match TRBD1. J was trimmed by 4 bases and V by 5 bases; bases with no gene match: 6. CDR3 length: 15 residues. CDR1 is MNHNS and CDR2 is SASEGT in the germline V gene. The CDR3 region is CASSTADRVNEKLFF. In DNA form, the CDR3 reads TGTGCCAGCAGTACCGCGGACAGGGTTAATGAAAAACTGTTTTTT.

A few counts support this clonotype. This sequence joins TRBV5-1 and TRBJ1-2, with D hard to call. V shed 0 bases and J shed 3 bases, with 6 bases lying between them. The length of the CDR3 is 13 residues. Germline V lookup: CDR1 SGHRS, CDR2 YFSETQ. As DNA, the CDR3 is TGCGCCAGCAGCTTGGTGTCGGACTATGGCTACACCTTC. Encoded protein: CASSLVSDYGYTF. Full variable domain (outside the CDR3, taken from reference TRBV5-1 and TRBJ1-2): KAGVTQTPRYLIKTRGQQVTLSCSPISGHRSVSWYQQTPGQGLQFLFEYFSETQRNKGNFPGRFSGRQFSNSRSEMNVSTLELGDSALYLCASSLVSDYGYTFGSGTRLTVV.

The J gene is TRBJ2-2, the V gene TRBV10-3; no definite D call. Trimming took 2 bases from V and 3 from J, leaving 4 bases between them. Germline CDR1 and CDR2: ENHRY and SYGVKD. This CDR3 has 13 residues. The CDR3 sequence: CAISEDDTGELFF. CDR3 nucleotides: TGTGCCATCAGTGAGGACGACACCGGGGAGCTGTTTTTT.

The chain uses TRBV7-8 and TRBJ2-1; 10 bases match TRBD1. V was clipped by 3 bases and J by 4 bases; unmatched bases: 9. Germline CDR1 is SGHVS and CDR2 is FQNEAQ. The CDR3 loop spans 17 amino acids. CDR3 nucleotide sequence: TGTGCCAGCAGCTTTCGGCCGGGACAGGGGAAATACAATGAGCAGTTCTTC. It encodes CASSFRPGQGKYNEQFF.

This clonotype was seen a few times. This chain joins TRBV9 and TRBJ2-1; D unresolved. CDR3 size: 15 residues. Trimming pared 0 bases from V and 6 bases from J, leaving 13 bases between. The germline gives CDR1 SGDLS, CDR2 YYNGEE. The DNA for the CDR3 is TGTGCCAGCAGCGTAGAAGCTTTCTGGTTCAATGAGCAGTTCTTC. Residues: CASSVEAFWFNEQFF.

This clonotype was picked up a small number of times. The CDR3 reads CASSKGQGNMNTEAFF. Written as DNA, the CDR3 is TGTGCCAGCAGTAAGGGACAGGGGAACATGAACACTGAAGCTTTCTTT. V is TRBV5-5 and J is TRBJ1-1; TRBD1 matches 10 bases. V lost 5 bases, J lost 0 bases, and 7 bases stayed unmatched. This CDR3 is built from 16 residues. The V gene's germline CDR1 is SGHKS and CDR2 YYEKEE (reference sequence).

This clonotype was seen many times. The chain joins TRBV12-3 or TRBV12-4 to TRBJ1-6; a weak D match, TRBD1 (5 bases). The CDR3 covers 13 residues. V lost 7 bases and J 4 bases, leaving 8 bases between the germline ends. This CDR3 reads CASTGQYNSPLHF. The CDR3 DNA reads as TGTGCCAGCACGGGGCAGTATAATTCACCCCTCCACTTT.

This clonotype appeared a few times. J is TRBJ1-5 and V is TRBV12-3 or TRBV12-4; 7 bases line up with TRBD1. The J segment lost 2 bases and the V segment lost 6 bases, leaving 4 bases of the junction unmatched. The CDR3 contains 14 residues. CDR3 in amino acids: CASRQTGGNQPQHF. In DNA, the CDR3 is TGTGCCAGCAGGCAAACAGGGGGCAATCAGCCCCAGCATTTT.

The J gene is TRBJ2-5, the V gene TRBV20-1; D possibly corresponds to TRBD2 (6 bases). Trimming took 3 bases from V and 2 from J, leaving 7 bases between them. The CDR3 loop spans 12 amino acids. CDR1 and CDR2 from the germline V gene are DFQATT and SNEGSKA (reference sequence). CDR3 protein: CSASREQETQYF. The CDR3 DNA reads TGCAGTGCTAGCCGGGAGCAAGAGACCCAGTACTTC.

The chain is built from TRBV5-5 and TRBJ2-1; TRBD1 matches 7 bases. The CDR3 spans 17 residues. Germline V CDR1 and CDR2: SGHKS, YYEKEE (reference sequence). Trimming removed 4 bases from V and 2 bases from J; junction bases left unmatched: 12. The DNA of the CDR3 is TGTGCCAGCAGCCCAATTTACAGGGACAGCACCTACAATGAGCAGTTCTTC. Residues: CASSPIYRDSTYNEQFF.

This clonotype was observed a few times. The CDR3 protein is CASSFYGTHEKLFF. The CDR3 region has the DNA TGTGCCAGCAGTTTCTACGGTACCCATGAAAAACTGTTTTTT. V and J are TRBV12-3 or TRBV12-4 and TRBJ1-4; D unresolved. V was clipped by 3 bases and J by 6 bases, with 11 bases between them. This CDR3 comprises 14 residues.

The chain carries TRBV4-2 and TRBJ2-3; D is unclear. V gave up 4 bases and J gave up 6 bases, with 14 bases separating them. CDR3 size: 14 residues. CDR1 and CDR2 from the germline V gene are LGHNA and YNFKEQ. The DNA for the CDR3 is TGTGCCAGCAGCCCTTCTCCGGACGCGGATACGCAGTATTTT. Protein product: CASSPSPDADTQYF.

This chain joins TRBV4-2 and TRBJ1-2, with D perhaps TRBD1 (6 bases). Trimming cost V 3 bases and J 4 bases, with 18 bases left between them. Per germline, CDR1 LGHNA and CDR2 YNFKEQ. CDR3 size: 16 residues. CDR3 coding DNA: TGTGCCAGCAGCCAGGGGGCTGGAACAGGCGGCTATGGCTACACCTTC. Translated: CASSQGAGTGGYGYTF.

The sample holds a few counts of this clonotype. V is TRBV7-3 and J is TRBJ2-3; 10 nucleotides line up with TRBD2. The CDR3 consists of 15 residues. The germline gives CDR1 SGHTA, CDR2 FQGTGA. Losses at the gene ends were 5 bases for V and 6 bases for J; bases not matched to a gene: 8. CDR3 sequence: CASSLAGVGEDTQYF. The CDR3 DNA reads as TGTGCCAGCAGCCTAGCGGGGGTGGGGGAGGATACGCAGTATTTT.

The chain joins TRBV9 to TRBJ2-7; D gene uncertain. V was shortened by 0 bases and J by 3 bases, with 7 bases between the two germline ends. Germline assignment: CDR1 SGDLS and CDR2 YYNGEE. CDR3 length: 13 amino acids. CDR3 nucleotides: TGTGCCAGCAGCGTAGAAACGGGCTACGAGCAGTACTTC. Residues: CASSVETGYEQYF.

A few counts support this clonotype. The V call is TRBV5-1, the J call TRBJ2-1; D is ambiguous. V lost 2 bases, J lost 0 bases, and 9 bases lay in between. Germline assignment: CDR1 SGHRS and CDR2 YFSETQ. This CDR3 is 15 amino acids long. The DNA of the CDR3 is TGCGCCAGCAGCTTTCAACCCAGCTCCTACAATGAGCAGTTCTTC. Translation: CASSFQPSSYNEQFF.